This passage covers 10 T cell receptor beta chains from one sample sequenced in a study of shared clonotypes between healthy human individuals. Only in-frame clones appear in the TCRdb table, and some are missing; sequencing was by immunoSEQ multiplex PCR. Altogether about 2,100,000 clones are present, approximately 94% being singletons, with the ten largest covering 1.5% to 2%. CD8 cells regarded as naive lacked CD45RO, were positively chosen for CCR7, and omitted terminally differentiated effector memory CD45RA+ cells. Material: naive CD8+ T cells from PBMCs. The receptors derive from a man between 18 and 35 years old in good health. Some clones in this sample may be carry-over from other donors' samples.

A word on this clone: The sample holds other DNA sequences that translate to the same CDR3. The chain couples TRBV29-1 to TRBJ2-7; 10 bases are a match to TRBD1. This CDR3 comprises 12 residues. Trimming removed 6 bases from V and 7 bases from J; junction bases left unmatched: 6. CDR1 SQVTM and CDR2 ANQGSEA come from the germline V gene. CDR3 coding DNA: TGCAGCGTACCCGGACAGGGGGGAGAGCAGTACTTC. It codes for CSVPGQGGEQYF.

For the CDR3, the DNA is TGCGCCAGCAGCCAAAAAAGCTGGGACAGGGGGCAGTTCTTC. Amino acid sequence: CASSQKSWDRGQFF. V and J are TRBV4-3 and TRBJ2-1; 10 nucleotides match TRBD1. The ends lost 2 bases at V and 12 bases at J; junction bases unmatched: 7. This CDR3 spans 14 amino acids. Germline-derived CDR1 and CDR2 are LGHNA and YSLEER.

The V call is TRBV9, the J call TRBJ2-1; the D gene is possibly TRBD1 (6 bases). V was shortened by 3 bases and J by 5 bases, with 9 bases between the two germline ends. The germline CDR1 and CDR2 sequences are SGDLS and YYNGEE. The CDR3 extends over 13 amino acids. The CDR3 DNA is TGTGCCAGCAGCGCCACAGGGAACAATGAGCAGTTCTTC. It is translated as CASSATGNNEQFF.

As for this clone: Different DNA sequences within this sample yield the same CDR3. The chain carries TRBV7-9 and TRBJ2-7, with D possibly matching TRBD2 (5 bases). This CDR3 has 11 residues. Germline V gene sequence: CDR1 SEHNR, CDR2 FQNEAQ (reference sequence). V was trimmed by 5 bases and J by 7 bases, leaving 9 bases between them. Here the CDR3 reads CASSPREEQYF. CDR3 bases: TGTGCCAGCAGCCCAAGGGAGGAGCAGTACTTC.

This clone has a single count. One end of the junction does not line up with germline, which may come from a read error. The chain carries TRBV6-5 and TRBJ1-1, with 8 bases matching TRBD1. The germline V gene encodes CDR1 MNHEY and CDR2 SVGAGI. The CDR3 length is 15 residues. This chain's CDR3 is CASSHSGQGGTEAFF. As DNA, the CDR3 is TGTGCCAGCAGTCACTCCGGACAGGGTGGCACTGAAGCTTTCTTT.

The rearrangement uses TRBV10-3 and TRBJ1-2; 9 bases fit TRBD1. CDR1 is ENHRY, CDR2 SYGVKD, per germline. V lost 2 bases, J lost 8 bases, and 6 bases stayed unmatched. This CDR3 spans 14 amino acids. The CDR3 DNA is TGTGCCATCAGTGAGAGGGACAGGGAGGAAGGCTACACCTTC. Translated: CAISERDREEGYTF.

The chain links TRBV4-3 to TRBJ1-5; 7 positions agree with TRBD1. V lost 0 bases, J lost 3 bases, and 2 bases stayed unmatched. The CDR3 extends over 15 amino acids. Germline V CDR1 and CDR2: LGHNA, YSLEER. The chain's CDR3 is CASSQDTGANQPQHF. The CDR3 DNA reads TGCGCCAGCAGCCAAGATACAGGGGCCAATCAGCCCCAGCATTTT.

The chain couples TRBV6-5 to TRBJ2-5, with D uncertain. This CDR3 is 13 amino acids long. V lost 2 bases, J lost 5 bases, and 9 bases lay in between. Germline loops: CDR1 MNHEY, CDR2 SVGAGI. In nucleotides, the CDR3 is TGTGCCAGCAGTTACCGGATCGCGGAGACCCAGTACTTC. Translated, it gives CASSYRIAETQYF.

The chain carries TRBV27 and TRBJ2-2; TRBD2 is a possible D gene (6 bases). The ends were cut back, 6 bases at V and 2 bases at J, with 10 bases in the middle. This CDR3 is built from 14 residues. Germline CDR1 and CDR2: MNHEY and SMNVEV (reference sequence). The DNA for the CDR3 is TGTGCCAGCAGGCGGGGCCCTAACACCGGGGAGCTGTTTTTT. Translating it yields CASRRGPNTGELFF.

This chain links TRBV7-9 with TRBJ2-5; D is undetermined. CDR3 length: 15 amino acids. Germline-derived CDR1 and CDR2 are SEHNR and FQNEAQ (reference sequence). V lost 5 bases to trimming and J lost 0 bases, with 13 bases between them. In nucleotides, the CDR3 is TGTGCCAGCAGCCCGAGAAGGTTATACCAAGAGACCCAGTACTTC. Residues: CASSPRRLYQETQYF.